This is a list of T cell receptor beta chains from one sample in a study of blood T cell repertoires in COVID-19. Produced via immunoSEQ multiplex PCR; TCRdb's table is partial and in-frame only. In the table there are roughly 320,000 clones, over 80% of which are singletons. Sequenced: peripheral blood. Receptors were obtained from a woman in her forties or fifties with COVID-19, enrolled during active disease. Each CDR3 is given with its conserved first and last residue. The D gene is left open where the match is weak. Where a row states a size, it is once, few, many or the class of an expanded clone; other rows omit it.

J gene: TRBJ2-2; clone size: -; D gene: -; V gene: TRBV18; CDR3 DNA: TGTGCCAGCTCACCAAGGGGTCCTCCGAACACCGGGGAGCTGTTTTTT; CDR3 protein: CASSPRGPPNTGELFF
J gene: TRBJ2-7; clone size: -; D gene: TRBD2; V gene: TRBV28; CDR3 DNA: TGTGCCAGCAGTCCGAGAAGACTAGCGGGAGGCTACGAGCAGTACTTC; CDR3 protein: CASSPRRLAGGYEQYF
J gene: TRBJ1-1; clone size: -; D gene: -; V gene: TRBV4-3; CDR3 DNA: TGCGCCAGCAGCCAAGATAGGGGCCGAAACTACGTGGATGAAGCTTTCTTT; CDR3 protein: CASSQDRGRNYVDEAFF
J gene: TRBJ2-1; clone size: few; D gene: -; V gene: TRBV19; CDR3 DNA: TGTGCCAGTAGTATAGGGACCTCCAGAGGGAGCAATGAGCAGTTCTTC; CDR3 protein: CASSIGTSRGSNEQFF
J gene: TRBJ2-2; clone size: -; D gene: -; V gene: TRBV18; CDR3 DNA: TGTGCCAGCTCACCCCTGGGGGGGCGAGACACCGGGGAGCTGTTTTTT; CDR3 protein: CASSPLGGRDTGELFF
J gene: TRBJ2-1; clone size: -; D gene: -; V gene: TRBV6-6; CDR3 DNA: TGTGCCAGCAGTTGGCCTAGAGATGAGCAGTTCTTC; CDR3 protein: CASSWPRDEQFF
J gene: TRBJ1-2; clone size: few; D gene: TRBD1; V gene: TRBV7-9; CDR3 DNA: TGTGCCAGCAGCTTAGATTCCGGGACAGGGGGCCGGTATGGCTACACCTTC; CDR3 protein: CASSLDSGTGGRYGYTF
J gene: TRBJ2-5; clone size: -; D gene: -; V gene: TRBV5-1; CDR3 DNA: TGCGCCAGCAGCTTGGCAGGGTCCCAAGAGACCCAGTACTTC; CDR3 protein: CASSLAGSQETQYF
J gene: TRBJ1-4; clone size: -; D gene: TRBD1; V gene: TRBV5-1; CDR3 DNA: TGCGCCAGCAGCTTGACGGCAGGGGGCTCAGAAAAACTGTTTTTT; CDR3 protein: CASSLTAGGSEKLFF
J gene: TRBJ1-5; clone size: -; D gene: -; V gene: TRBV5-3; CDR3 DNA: TGTGCCAGAAGCTCAGCGCCCAATCAGCCCCAGCATTTT; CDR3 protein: CARSSAPNQPQHF
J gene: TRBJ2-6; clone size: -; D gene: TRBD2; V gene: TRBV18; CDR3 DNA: TGTGCCAGCTCACCAAGGCCGGGGACTAGCGTTGAGGTATCTGGGGCCAACGTCCTGACTTTC; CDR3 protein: CASSPRPGTSVEVSGANVLTF
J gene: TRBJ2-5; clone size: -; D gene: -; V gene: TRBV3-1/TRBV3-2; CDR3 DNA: TGTGCCAGCAGCCAAGCTCTAGTCCAGGGGACCCAGTACTTC; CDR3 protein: CASSQALVQGTQYF
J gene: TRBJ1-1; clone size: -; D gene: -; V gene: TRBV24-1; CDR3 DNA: TGTGCCACCAGTGATGCGGGGGGCACTGAAGCTTTCTTT; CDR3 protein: CATSDAGGTEAFF
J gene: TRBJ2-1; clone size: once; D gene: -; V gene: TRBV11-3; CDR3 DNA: TGTGCCAGCAGCCCAGCGGGCTCCTACAATGAGCAGTTCTTC; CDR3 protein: CASSPAGSYNEQFF
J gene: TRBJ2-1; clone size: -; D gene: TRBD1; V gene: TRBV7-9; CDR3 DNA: TGTGCCAGCAGCTCGACAGGGGGCCAGTTCTTC; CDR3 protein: CASSSTGGQFF
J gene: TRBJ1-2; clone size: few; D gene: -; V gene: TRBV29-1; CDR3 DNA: TGCAGCGTTGTAAAACTCAACTATGGCTACACCTTC; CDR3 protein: CSVVKLNYGYTF
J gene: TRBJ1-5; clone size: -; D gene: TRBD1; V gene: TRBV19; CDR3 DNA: TGTGCCAGTAGTATAAGGGACAGGGGGCTCAATCAGCCCCAGCATTTT; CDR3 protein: CASSIRDRGLNQPQHF